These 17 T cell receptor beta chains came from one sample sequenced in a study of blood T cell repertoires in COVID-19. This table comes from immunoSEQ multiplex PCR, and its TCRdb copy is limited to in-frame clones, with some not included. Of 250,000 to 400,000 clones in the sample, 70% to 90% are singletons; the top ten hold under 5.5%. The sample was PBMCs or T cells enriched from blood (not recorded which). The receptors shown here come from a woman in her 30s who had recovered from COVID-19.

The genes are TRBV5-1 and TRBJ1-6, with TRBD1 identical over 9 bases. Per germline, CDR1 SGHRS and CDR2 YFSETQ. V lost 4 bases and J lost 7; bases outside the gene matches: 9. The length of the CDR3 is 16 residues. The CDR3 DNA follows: TGCGCCAGCAGCGGAAACAGGGGGCTGGGGAATTCACCCCTCCACTTT. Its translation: CASSGNRGLGNSPLHF.

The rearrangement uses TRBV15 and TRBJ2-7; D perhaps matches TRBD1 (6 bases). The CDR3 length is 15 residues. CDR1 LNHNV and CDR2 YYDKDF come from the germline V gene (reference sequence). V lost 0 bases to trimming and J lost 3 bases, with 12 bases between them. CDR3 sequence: CATSRDGRGSYEQYF. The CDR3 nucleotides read TGTGCCACCAGCAGAGATGGCAGGGGAAGCTACGAGCAGTACTTC.

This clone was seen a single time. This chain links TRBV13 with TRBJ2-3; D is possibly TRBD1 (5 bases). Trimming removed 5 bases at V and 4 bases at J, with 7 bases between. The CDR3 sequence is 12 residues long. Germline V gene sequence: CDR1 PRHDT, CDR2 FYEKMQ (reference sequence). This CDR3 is CASSPGSDTQYF. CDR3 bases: TGTGCCAGCAGCCCAGGGTCAGATACGCAGTATTTT.

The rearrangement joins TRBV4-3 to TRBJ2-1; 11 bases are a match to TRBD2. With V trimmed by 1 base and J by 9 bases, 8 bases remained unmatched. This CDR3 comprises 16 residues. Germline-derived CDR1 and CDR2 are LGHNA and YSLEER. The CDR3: CASSQVVSGGAGEQFF. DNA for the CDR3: TGCGCCAGCAGCCAAGTAGTTAGCGGGGGGGCCGGTGAGCAGTTCTTC.

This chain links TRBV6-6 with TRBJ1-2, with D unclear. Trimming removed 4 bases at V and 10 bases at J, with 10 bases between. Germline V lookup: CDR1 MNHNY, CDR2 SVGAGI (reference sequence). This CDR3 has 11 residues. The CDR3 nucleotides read TGTGCCAGCAGTTCGAGCCCCCCCTACACCTTC. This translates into CASSSSPPYTF.

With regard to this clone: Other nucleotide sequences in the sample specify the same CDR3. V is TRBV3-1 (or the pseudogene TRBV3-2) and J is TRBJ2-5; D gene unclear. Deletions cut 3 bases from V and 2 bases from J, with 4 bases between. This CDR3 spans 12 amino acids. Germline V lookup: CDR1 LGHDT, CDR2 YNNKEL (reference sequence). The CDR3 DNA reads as TGTGCCAGCAGCCATCTTCAAGAGACCCAGTACTTC. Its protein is CASSHLQETQYF.

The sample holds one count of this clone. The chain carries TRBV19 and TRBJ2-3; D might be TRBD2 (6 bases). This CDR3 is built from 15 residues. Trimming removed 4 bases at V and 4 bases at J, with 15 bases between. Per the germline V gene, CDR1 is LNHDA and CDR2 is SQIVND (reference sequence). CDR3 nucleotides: TGTGCCAGTAGTACCGAGGGCTCGGGAGCAGATACGCAGTATTTT. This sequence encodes CASSTEGSGADTQYF.

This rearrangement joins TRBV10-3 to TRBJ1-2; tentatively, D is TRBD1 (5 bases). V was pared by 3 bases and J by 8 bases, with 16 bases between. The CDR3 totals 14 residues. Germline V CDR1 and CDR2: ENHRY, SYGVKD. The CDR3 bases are TGTGCCATCAGTGACCTCGGGACGGGGGGAGGCTACACCTTC. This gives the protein CAISDLGTGGGYTF.

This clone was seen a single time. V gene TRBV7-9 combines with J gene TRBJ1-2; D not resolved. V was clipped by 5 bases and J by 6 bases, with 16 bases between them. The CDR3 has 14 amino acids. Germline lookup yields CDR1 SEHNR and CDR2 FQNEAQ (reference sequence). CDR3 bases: TGTGCCAGCAGCCTCCAGGTGGGAGTTAATGGCTACACCTTC. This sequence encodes CASSLQVGVNGYTF.

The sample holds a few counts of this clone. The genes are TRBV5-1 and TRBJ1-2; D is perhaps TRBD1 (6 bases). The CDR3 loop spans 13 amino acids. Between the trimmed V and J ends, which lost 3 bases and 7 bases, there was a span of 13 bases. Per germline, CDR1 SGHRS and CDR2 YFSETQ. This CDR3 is CASSSPTGAGYTF. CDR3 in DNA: TGCGCCAGCAGCTCACCGACAGGCGCTGGCTACACCTTC.

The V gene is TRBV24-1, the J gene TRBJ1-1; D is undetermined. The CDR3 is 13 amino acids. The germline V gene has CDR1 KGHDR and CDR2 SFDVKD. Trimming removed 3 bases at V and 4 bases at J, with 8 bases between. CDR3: CATSDPDSTEAFF. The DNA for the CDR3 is TGTGCCACCAGTGATCCCGACTCCACTGAAGCTTTCTTT.

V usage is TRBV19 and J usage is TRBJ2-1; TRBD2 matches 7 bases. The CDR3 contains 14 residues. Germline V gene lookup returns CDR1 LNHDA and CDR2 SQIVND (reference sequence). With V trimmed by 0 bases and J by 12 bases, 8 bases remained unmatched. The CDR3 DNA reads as TGTGCCAGTAGTATAGATACCGGCGGGGGTGGGCAGTTCTTC. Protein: CASSIDTGGGGQFF. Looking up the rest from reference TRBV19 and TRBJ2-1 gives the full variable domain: DGGITQSPKYLFRKEGQNVTLSCEQNLNHDAMYWYRQDPGQGLRLIYYSQIVNDFQKGDIAEGYSVSREKKESFPLTVTSAQKNPTAFYLCASSIDTGGGGQFFGPGTRLTVL.

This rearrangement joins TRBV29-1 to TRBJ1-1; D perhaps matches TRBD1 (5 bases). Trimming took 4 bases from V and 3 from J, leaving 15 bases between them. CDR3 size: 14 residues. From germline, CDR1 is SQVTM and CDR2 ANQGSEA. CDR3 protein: CSVGPTVVDTEAFF. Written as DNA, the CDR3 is TGCAGCGTTGGTCCGACAGTTGTAGACACTGAAGCTTTCTTT.

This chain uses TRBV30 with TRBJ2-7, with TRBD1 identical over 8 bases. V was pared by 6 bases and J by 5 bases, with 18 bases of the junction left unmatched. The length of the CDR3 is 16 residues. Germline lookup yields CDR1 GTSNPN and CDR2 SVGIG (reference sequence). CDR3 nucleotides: TGTGCCTGCACCAATCACCCCCAGGGGGCTAGCGACGAGCAGTACTTC. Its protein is CACTNHPQGASDEQYF.

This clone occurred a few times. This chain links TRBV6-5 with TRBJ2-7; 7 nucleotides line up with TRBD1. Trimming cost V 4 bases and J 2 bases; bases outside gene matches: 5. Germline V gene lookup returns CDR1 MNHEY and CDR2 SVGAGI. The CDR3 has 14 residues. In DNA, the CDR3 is TGTGCCAGCAGTTCTCGGACAGGAACCTACGAGCAGTACTTC. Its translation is CASSSRTGTYEQYF.

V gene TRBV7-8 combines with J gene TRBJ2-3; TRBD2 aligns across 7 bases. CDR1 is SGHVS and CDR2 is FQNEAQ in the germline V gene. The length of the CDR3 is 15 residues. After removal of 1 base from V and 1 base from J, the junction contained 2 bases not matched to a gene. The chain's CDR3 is CASSLGLAGTDTQYF. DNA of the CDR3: TGTGCCAGCAGCTTAGGACTAGCTGGCACAGATACGCAGTATTTT. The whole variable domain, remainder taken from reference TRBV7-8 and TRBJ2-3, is GAGVSQSPRYKVAKRGQDVALRCDPISGHVSLFWYQQALGQGPEFLTYFQNEAQLDKSGLPSDRFFAERPEGSVSTLKIQRTQQEDSAVYLCASSLGLAGTDTQYFGPGTRLTVL.

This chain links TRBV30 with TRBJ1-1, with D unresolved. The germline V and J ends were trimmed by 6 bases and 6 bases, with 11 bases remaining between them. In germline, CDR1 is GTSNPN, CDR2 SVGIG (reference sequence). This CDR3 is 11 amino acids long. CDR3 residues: CACRERPEAFF. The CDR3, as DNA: TGTGCCTGTCGGGAGAGACCTGAAGCTTTCTTT.